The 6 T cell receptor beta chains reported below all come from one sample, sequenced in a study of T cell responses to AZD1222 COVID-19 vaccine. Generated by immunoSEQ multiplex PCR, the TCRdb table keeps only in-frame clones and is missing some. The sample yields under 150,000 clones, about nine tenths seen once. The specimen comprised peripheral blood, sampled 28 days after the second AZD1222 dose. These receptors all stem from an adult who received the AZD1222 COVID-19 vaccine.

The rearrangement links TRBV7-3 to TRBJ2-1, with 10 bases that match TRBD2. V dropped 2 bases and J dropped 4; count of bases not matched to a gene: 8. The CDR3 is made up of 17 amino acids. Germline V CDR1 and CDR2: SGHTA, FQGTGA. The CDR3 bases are TGTGCCAGCAGCTTACTTACAACTAGCGGGACTTACAATGAGCAGTTCTTC. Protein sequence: CASSLLTTSGTYNEQFF.

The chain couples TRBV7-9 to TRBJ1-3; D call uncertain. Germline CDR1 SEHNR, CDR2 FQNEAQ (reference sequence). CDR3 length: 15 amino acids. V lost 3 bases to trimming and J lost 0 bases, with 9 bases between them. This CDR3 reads CASSFGIPSGNTIYF. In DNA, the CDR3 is TGTGCCAGCAGCTTTGGGATTCCCTCTGGAAACACCATATATTTT.

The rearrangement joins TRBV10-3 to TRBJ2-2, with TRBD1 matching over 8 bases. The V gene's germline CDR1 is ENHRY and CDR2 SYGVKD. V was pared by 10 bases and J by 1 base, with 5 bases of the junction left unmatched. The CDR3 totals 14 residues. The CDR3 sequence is CATVGTGNTGELFF. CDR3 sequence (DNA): TGTGCCACAGTCGGGACAGGGAACACCGGGGAGCTGTTTTTT.

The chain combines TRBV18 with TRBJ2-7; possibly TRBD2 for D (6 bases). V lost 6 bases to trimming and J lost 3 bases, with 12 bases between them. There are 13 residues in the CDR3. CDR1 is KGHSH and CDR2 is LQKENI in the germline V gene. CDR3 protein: CASSGDSIYEQYF. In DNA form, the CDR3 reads TGTGCCAGCTCCGGGGACTCAATCTACGAGCAGTACTTC.

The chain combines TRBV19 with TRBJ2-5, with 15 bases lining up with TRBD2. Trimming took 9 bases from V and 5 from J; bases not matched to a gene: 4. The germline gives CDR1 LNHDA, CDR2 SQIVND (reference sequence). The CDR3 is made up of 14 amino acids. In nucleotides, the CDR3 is TGTGCCAGCGGGGGACTAGCGGGAGGCGAGACCCAGTACTTC. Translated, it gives CASGGLAGGETQYF.

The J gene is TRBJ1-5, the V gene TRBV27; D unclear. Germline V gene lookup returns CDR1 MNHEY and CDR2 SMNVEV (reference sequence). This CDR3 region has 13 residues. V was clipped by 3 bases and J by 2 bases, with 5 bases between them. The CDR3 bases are TGTGCCAGCAGTTTTAGTGGCAATCAGCCCCAGCATTTT. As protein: CASSFSGNQPQHF.